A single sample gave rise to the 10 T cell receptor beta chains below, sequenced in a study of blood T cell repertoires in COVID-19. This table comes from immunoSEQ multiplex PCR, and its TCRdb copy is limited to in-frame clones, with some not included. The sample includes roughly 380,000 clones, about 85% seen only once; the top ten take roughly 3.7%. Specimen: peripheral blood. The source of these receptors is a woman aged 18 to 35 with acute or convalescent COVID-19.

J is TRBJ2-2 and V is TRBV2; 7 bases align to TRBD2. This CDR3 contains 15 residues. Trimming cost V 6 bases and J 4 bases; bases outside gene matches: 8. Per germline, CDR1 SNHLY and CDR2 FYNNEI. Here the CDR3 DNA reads TGTGCCAGCAGGTCTTCGACTAGCTCCACCGGGGAGCTGTTTTTT. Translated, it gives CASRSSTSSTGELFF.

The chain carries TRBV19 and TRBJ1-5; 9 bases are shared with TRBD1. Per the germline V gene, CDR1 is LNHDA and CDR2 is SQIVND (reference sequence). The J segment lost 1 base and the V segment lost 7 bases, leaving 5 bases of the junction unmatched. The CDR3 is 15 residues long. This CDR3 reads CASTPGTGSNQPQHF. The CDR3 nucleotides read TGTGCCAGTACCCCGGGGACAGGGAGCAATCAGCCCCAGCATTTT.

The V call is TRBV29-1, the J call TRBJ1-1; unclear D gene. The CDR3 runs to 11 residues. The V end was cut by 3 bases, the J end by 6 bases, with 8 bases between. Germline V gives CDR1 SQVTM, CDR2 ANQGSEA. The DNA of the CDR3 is TGCAGCGTTGATGGCAGGTCTGAAGCTTTCTTT. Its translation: CSVDGRSEAFF. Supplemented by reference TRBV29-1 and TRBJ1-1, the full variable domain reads SAVISQKPSRDICQRGTSLTIQCQVDSQVTMMFWYRQQPGQSLTLIATANQGSEATYESGFVIDKFPISRPNLTFSTLTVSNMSPEDSSIYLCSVDGRSEAFFGQGTRLTVV.

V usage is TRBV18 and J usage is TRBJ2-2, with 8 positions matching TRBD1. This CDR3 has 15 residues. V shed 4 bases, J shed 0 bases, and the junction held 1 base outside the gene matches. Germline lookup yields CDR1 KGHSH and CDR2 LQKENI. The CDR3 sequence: CASSLGQANTGELFF. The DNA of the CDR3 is TGTGCCAGCTCACTGGGACAGGCGAACACCGGGGAGCTGTTTTTT.

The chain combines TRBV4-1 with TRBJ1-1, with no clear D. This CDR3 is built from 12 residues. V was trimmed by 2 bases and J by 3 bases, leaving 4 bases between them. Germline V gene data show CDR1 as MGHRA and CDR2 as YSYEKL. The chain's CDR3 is CASSQPYTEAFF. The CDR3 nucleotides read TGCGCCAGCAGCCAACCGTACACTGAAGCTTTCTTT.

The CDR3 DNA is TGTGCCAGCAGAAGAGGGGGGGCATTAAATACGCAGTATTTT. Translating gives CASRRGGALNTQYF. The V call is TRBV28, the J call TRBJ2-3; maybe TRBD2 (7 bases). The length of the CDR3 is 14 residues. CDR1 MDHEN and CDR2 SYDVKM come from the germline V gene. The V and J ends lost 6 bases and 7 bases respectively, with 17 bases between them.

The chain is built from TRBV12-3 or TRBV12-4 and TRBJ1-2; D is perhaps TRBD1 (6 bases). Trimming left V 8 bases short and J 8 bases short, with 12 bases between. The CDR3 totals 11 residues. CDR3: CASRTGRGYTF. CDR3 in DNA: TGTGCCAGCCGTACAGGGCGCGGCTACACCTTC.

Here the CDR3 DNA reads TGTGCCAGCAGTTTTAGCCAGGGCGGTCTTTCACCCCTCCACTTT. Amino acids: CASSFSQGGLSPLHF. V is TRBV28 and J is TRBJ1-6; D may be TRBD1 (5 bases). V gave up 3 bases and J gave up 9 bases, with 15 bases separating them. The CDR3 has 15 residues. Germline V gives CDR1 MDHEN, CDR2 SYDVKM.

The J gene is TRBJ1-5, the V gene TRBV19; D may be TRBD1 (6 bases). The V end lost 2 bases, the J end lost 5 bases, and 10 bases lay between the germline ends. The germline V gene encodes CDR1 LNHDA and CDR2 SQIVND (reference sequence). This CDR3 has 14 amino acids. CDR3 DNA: TGTGCCAGTAGTATAAGGGACAACGATCAGCCCCAGCATTTT. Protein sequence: CASSIRDNDQPQHF.

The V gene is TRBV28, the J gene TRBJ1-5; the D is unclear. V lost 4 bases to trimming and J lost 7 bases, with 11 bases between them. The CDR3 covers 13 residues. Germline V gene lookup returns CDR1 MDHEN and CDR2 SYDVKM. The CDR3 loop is CASSSLGDQPQHF. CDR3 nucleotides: TGTGCCAGCAGTTCACTAGGCGACCAGCCCCAGCATTTT.